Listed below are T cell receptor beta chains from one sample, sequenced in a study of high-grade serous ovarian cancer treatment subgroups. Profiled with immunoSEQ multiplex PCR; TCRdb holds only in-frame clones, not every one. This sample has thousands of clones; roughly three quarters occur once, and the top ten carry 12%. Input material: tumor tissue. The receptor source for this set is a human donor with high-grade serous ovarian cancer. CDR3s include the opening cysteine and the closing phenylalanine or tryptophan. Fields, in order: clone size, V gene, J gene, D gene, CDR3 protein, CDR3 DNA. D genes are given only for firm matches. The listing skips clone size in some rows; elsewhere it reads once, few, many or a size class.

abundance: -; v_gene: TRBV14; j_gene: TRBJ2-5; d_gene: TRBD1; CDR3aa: CASSQGKSGQGLETQYF; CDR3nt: TGTGCCAGCAGCCAAGGGAAATCGGGACAGGGCTTGGAGACCCAGTACTTC
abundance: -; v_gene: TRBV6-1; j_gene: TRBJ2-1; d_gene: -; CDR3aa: CASSERGGTYNEQFF; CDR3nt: TGTGCCAGCAGTGAAAGGGGGGGGACCTACAATGAGCAGTTCTTC
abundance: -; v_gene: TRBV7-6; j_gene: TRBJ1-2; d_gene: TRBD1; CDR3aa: CASSQTTGLGYGYTF; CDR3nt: TGTGCCAGCAGCCAAACGACAGGGCTGGGCTATGGCTACACCTTC
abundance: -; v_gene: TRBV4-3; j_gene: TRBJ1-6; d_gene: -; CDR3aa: CASSQGLHGSPLHF; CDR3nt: TGCGCCAGCAGCCAGGGACTTCACGGGTCACCCCTCCACTTT
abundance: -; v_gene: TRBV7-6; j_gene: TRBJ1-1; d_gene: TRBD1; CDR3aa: CASSRGQGTEAFF; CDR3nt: TGTGCCAGCAGCCGCGGACAGGGAACTGAAGCTTTCTTT
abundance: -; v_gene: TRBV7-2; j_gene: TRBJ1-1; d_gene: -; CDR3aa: CASSSYRGRHTEAFF; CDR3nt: TGTGCCAGCAGCTCGTATCGGGGGCGGCACACTGAAGCTTTCTTT
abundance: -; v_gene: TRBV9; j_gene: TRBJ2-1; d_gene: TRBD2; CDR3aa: CASSARTGGNEQFF; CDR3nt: TGTGCCAGCAGCGCCCGGACGGGGGGGAATGAGCAGTTCTTC
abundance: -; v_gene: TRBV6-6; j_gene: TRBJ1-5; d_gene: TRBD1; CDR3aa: CASSDGTELRPQHF; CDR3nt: TGTGCCAGCAGTGACGGGACAGAGCTTAGGCCCCAGCATTTT
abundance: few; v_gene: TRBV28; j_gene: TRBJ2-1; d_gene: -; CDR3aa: CASSLRGGRGNEQFF; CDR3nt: TGTGCCAGCAGTTTACGGGGGGGCAGGGGGAATGAGCAGTTCTTC
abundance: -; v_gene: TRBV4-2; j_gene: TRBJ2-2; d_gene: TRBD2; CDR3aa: CASSQDWSGGITGELFF; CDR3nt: TGTGCCAGCAGCCAAGATTGGTCGGGGGGGATCACCGGGGAGCTGTTTTTT
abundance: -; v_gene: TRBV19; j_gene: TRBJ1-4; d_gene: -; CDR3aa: CASSTRSGGASEKLFF; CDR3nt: TGTGCCAGTAGTACGCGAAGTGGGGGGGCCAGTGAAAAACTGTTTTTT
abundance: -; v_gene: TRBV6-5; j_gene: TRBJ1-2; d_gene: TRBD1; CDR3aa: CASSRTGGNYGYTF; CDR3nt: TGTGCCAGCAGTCGGACAGGGGGCAACTATGGCTACACCTTC
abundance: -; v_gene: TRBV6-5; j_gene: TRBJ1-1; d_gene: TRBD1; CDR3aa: CASSYRDRVGTEAFF; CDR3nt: TGTGCCAGCAGTTACCGTGACAGGGTAGGCACTGAAGCTTTCTTT
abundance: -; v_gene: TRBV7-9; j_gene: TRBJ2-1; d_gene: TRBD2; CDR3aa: CASSLGLAGNSNEQFF; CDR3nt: TGTGCCAGCAGCTTAGGACTAGCGGGGAACTCAAATGAGCAGTTCTTC
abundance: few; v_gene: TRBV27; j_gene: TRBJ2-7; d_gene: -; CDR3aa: CASSLSGTGSYEQYF; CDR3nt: TGTGCCAGCAGTTTATCGGGGACGGGCTCCTACGAGCAGTACTTC
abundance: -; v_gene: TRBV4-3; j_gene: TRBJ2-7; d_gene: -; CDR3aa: CASSQEADTEQYF; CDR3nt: TGCGCCAGCAGCCAAGAGGCGGACACCGAGCAGTACTTC
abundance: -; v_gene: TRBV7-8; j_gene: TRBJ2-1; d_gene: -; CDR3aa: CASSFNLQGGAEQFF; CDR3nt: TGTGCCAGCAGCTTCAACTTACAGGGTGGAGCTGAGCAGTTCTTC
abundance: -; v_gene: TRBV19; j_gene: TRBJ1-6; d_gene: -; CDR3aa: CASKVQGNNSPLHF; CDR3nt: TGTGCCAGTAAGGTCCAGGGTAATAATTCACCCCTCCACTTT
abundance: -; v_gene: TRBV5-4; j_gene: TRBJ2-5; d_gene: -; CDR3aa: CASSLAGGGETQYF; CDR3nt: TGTGCCAGCAGCTTGGCGGGGGGCGGGGAGACCCAGTACTTC
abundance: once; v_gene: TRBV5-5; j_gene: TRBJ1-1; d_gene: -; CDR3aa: CASRHRSRGDTEAFF; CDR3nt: TGCGCCAGCAGACATCGCTCCCGGGGGGACACTGAAGCTTTCTTT
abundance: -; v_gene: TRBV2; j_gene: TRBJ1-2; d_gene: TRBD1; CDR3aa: CASNPSQGAYYGYTF; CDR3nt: TGTGCCAGCAACCCGTCCCAGGGGGCGTATTATGGCTACACCTTC
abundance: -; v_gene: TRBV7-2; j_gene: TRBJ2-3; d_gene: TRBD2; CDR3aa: CASRRTGGGASTDTQYF; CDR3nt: TGTGCCAGCCGCCGAACCGGCGGGGGGGCTAGCACAGATACGCAGTATTTT
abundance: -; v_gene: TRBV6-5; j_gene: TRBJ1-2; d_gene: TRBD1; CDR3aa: CASSYSPNRGLYGYTF; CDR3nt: TGTGCCAGCAGTTACTCACCAAACAGGGGGCTCTATGGCTACACCTTC
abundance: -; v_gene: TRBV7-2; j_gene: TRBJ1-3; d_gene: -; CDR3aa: CASSSDRNTIYF; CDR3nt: TGTGCCAGCAGCTCCGACAGAAACACCATATATTTT
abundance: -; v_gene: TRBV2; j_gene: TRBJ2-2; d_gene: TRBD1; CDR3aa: CASRPDRGHTGELFF; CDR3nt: TGTGCCAGCAGACCGGACAGGGGGCACACCGGGGAGCTGTTTTTT
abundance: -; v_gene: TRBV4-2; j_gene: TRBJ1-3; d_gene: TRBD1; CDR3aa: CASSQGLGQGSGNTIYF; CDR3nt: TGTGCCAGCAGCCAAGGGTTGGGACAGGGGTCTGGAAACACCATATATTTT
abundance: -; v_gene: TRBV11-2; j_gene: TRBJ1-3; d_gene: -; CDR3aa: CASSFNSGNTIYF; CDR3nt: TGTGCCAGCAGCTTCAACTCTGGAAACACCATATATTTT
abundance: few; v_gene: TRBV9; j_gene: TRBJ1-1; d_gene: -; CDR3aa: CASSVVGEDTEAFF; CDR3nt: TGTGCCAGCAGCGTAGTGGGGGAGGACACTGAAGCTTTCTTT
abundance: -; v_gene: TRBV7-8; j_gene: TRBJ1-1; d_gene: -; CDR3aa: CASSLAWRQRVWTEAFF; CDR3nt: TGTGCCAGCAGCTTAGCGTGGCGACAGAGGGTATGGACTGAAGCTTTCTTT
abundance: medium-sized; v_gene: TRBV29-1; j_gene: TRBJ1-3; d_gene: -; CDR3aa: CSVLQANSGNTIYF; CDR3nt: TGCAGCGTTCTCCAGGCGAACTCTGGAAACACCATATATTTT
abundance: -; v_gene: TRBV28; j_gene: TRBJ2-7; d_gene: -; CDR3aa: CASTPHSYEQYF; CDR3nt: TGTGCCAGCACCCCCCACAGCTACGAGCAGTACTTC
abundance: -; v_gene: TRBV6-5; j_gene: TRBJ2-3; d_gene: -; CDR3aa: CASSYHARSTDTQYF; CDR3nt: TGTGCCAGCAGTTACCATGCCCGAAGCACAGATACGCAGTATTTT
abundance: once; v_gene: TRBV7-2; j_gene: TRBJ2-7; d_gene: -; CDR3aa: CASSLAQGGGEQYF; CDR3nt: TGTGCCAGCAGCTTAGCACAGGGTGGGGGCGAGCAGTACTTC
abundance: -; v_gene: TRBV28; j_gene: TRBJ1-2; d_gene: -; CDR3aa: CASSSPGVVGGYTF; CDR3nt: TGTGCCAGCAGCTCCCCTGGGGTAGTGGGTGGCTACACCTTC
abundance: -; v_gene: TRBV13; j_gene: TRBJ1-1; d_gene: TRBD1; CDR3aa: CASSHTAGTANTEAFF; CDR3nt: TGTGCCAGCAGCCACACAGCGGGGACAGCGAACACTGAAGCTTTCTTT
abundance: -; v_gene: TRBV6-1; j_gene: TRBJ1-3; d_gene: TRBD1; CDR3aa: CASLEDRSSGNTIYF; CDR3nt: TGTGCCAGCCTCGAGGACAGGAGCTCTGGAAACACCATATATTTT
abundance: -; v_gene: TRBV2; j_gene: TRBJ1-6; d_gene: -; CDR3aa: CASKVEQGIGSPLHF; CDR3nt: TGTGCCAGCAAAGTGGAACAGGGAATAGGTTCACCCCTCCACTTT
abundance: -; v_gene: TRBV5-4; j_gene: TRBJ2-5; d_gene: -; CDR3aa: CASSIGTGASVQETQYF; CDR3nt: TGTGCCAGCAGCATCGGTACGGGGGCAAGCGTACAAGAGACCCAGTACTTC
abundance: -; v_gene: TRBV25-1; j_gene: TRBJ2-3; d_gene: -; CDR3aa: CASSPAPSVGTDTQYF; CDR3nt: TGTGCCAGCAGTCCAGCCCCTTCGGTGGGGACAGATACGCAGTATTTT
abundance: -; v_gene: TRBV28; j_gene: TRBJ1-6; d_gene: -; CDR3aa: CASSGQGTRNSPLHF; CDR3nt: TGTGCCAGCAGTGGGCAGGGGACCCGTAATTCACCCCTCCACTTT
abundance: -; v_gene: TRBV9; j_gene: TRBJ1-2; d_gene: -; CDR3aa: CASTLGDWANYGYTF; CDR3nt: TGTGCCAGCACGCTGGGGGACTGGGCCAACTATGGCTACACCTTC
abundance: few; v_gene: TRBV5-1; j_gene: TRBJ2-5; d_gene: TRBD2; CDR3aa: CASSSGLAGEQETQYF; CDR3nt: TGCGCCAGCAGCTCGGGACTAGCGGGGGAACAAGAGACCCAGTACTTC
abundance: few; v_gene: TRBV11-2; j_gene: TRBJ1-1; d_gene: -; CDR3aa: CASSLLWGTEAFF; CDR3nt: TGTGCCAGCAGCTTGCTGTGGGGGACTGAAGCTTTCTTT
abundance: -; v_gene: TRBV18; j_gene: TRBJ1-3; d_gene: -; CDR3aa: CASSPTQKLGSGNTIYF; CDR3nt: TGTGCCAGCTCACCAACCCAAAAGCTCGGCTCTGGAAACACCATATATTTT
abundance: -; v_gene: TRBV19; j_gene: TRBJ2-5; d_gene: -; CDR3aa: CASSIPGLGTQYF; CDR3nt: TGTGCCAGTAGTATCCCCGGTTTGGGGACCCAGTACTTC
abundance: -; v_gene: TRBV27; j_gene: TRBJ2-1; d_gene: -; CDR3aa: CASSPRTVRGEQFF; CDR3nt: TGTGCCAGCAGTCCTAGGACAGTACGCGGTGAGCAGTTCTTC
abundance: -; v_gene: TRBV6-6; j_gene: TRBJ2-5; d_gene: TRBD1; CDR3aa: CASRPRTGRETQYF; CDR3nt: TGTGCCAGCAGACCTAGGACAGGGAGAGAGACCCAGTACTTC
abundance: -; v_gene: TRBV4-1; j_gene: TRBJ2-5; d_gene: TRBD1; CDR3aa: CASSRQGGETQYF; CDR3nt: TGCGCCAGCAGCCGACAGGGTGGGGAGACCCAGTACTTC
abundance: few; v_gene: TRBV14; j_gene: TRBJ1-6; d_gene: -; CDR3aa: CASSQEMRGISPLHF; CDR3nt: TGTGCCAGCAGCCAAGAGATGCGGGGAATTTCACCCCTCCACTTT
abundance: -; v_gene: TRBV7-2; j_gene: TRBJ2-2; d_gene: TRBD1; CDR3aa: CASSLRRQGAGTGELFF; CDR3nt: TGTGCCAGCAGCCTCCGTCGACAGGGGGCTGGGACCGGGGAGCTGTTTTTT
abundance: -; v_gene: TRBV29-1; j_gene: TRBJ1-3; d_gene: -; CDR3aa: CSVAAGNTIYF; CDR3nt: TGCAGCGTTGCGGCCGGAAACACCATATATTTT
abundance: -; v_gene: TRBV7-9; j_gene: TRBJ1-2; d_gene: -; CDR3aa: CASSPGVSSYGYTF; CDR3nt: TGTGCCAGCAGCCCAGGGGTATCTAGCTATGGCTACACCTTC
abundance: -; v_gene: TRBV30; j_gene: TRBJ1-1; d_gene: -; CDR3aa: CAGSWGYTEAFF; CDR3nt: TGTGCCGGGTCCTGGGGGTACACTGAAGCTTTCTTT